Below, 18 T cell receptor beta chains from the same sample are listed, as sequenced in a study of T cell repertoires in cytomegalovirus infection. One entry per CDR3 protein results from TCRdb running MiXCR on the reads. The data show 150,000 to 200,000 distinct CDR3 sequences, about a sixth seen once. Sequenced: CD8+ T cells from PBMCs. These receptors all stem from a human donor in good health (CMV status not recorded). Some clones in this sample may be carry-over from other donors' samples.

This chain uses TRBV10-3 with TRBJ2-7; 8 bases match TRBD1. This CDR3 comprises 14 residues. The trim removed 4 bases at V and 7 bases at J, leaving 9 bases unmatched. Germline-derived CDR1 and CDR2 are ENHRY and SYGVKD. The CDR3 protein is CAISGRTGPEEQYF. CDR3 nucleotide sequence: TGTGCCATCAGTGGGCGGACAGGGCCGGAAGAGCAGTACTTC.

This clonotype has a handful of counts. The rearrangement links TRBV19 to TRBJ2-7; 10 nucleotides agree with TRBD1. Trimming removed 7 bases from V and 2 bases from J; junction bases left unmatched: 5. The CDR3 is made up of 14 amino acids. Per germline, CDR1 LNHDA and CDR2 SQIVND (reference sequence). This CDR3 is CASTPGQGTYEQYF. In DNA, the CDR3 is TGTGCCAGTACCCCGGGACAGGGGACCTACGAGCAGTACTTC.

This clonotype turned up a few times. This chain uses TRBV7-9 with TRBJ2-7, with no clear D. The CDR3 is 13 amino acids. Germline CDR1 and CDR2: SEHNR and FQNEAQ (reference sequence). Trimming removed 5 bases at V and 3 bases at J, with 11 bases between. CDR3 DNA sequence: TGTGCCAGCAGCAGCGTAGAGGTCTACGAGCAGTACTTC. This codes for CASSSVEVYEQYF.

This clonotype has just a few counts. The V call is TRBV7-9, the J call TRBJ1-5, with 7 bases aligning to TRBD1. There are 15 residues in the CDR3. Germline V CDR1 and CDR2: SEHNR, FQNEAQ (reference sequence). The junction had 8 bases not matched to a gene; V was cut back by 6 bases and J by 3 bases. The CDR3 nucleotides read TGTGCCAGCAGTCTAGACAGGGAGGTCAATCAGCCCCAGCATTTT. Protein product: CASSLDREVNQPQHF.

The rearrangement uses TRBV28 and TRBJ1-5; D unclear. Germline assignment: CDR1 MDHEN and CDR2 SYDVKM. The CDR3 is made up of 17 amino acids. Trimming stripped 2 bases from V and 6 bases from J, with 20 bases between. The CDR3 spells CASSLRGGEAIVQPQHF. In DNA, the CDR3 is TGTGCCAGCAGTTTACGGGGAGGAGAGGCAATAGTTCAGCCCCAGCATTTT.

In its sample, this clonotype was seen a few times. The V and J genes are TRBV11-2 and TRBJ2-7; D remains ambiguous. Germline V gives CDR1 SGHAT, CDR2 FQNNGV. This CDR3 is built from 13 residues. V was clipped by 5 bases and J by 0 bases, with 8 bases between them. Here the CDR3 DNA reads TGTGCCAGCAGCGTCGGACGCTCCTACGAGCAGTACTTC. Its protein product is CASSVGRSYEQYF.

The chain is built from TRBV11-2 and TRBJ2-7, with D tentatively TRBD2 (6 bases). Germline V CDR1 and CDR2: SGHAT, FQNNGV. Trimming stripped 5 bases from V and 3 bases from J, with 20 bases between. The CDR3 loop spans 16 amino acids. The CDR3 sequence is CASSGLPLREFYEQYF. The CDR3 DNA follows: TGTGCCAGCAGCGGACTACCCTTACGAGAATTCTACGAGCAGTACTTC.

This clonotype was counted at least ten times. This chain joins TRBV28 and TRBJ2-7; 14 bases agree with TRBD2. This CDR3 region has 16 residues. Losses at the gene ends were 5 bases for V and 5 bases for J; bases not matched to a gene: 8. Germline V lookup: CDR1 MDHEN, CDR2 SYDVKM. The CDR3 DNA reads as TGTGCCAGCAGTCTTTATACGGGACTAGCGGGAGACGAGCAGTACTTC. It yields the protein CASSLYTGLAGDEQYF.

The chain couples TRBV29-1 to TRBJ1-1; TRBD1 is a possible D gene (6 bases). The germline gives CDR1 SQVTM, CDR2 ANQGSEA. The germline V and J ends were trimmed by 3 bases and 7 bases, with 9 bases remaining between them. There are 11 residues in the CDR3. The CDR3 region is CSVDLDSEAFF. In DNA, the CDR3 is TGCAGCGTTGACTTGGACAGTGAAGCTTTCTTT.

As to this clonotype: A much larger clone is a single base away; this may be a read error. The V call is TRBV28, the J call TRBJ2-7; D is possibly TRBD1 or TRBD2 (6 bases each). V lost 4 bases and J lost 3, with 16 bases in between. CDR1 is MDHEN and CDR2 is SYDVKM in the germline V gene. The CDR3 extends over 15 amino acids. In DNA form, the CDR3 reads TGTGCCAGCAGTTCAGGGGCCGGAGGGGTCTACGAGCAGTACTTC. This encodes CASSSGAGGVYEQYF.

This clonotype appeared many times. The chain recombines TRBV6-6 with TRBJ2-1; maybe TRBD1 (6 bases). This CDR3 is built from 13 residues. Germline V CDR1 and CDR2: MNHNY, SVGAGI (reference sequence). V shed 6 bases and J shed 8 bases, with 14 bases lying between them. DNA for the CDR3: TGTGCCAGCAGCCCGTACAGGGCCGATGAGCAGTTCTTC. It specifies CASSPYRADEQFF.

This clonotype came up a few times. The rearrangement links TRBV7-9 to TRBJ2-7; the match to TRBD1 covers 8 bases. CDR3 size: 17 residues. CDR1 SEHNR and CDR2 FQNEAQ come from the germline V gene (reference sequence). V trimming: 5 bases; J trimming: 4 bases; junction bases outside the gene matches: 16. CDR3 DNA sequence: TGTGCCAGCAGCGTACTACCGAAAGACAGGGGTAGTTACGAGCAGTACTTC. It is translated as CASSVLPKDRGSYEQYF.

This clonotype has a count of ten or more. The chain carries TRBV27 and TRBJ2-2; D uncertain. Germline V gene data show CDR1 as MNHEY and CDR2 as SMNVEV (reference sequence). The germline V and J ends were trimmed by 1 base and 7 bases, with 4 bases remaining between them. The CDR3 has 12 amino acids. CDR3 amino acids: CASSLLVGELFF. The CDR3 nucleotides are TGTGCCAGCAGTTTATTGGTCGGGGAGCTGTTTTTT.

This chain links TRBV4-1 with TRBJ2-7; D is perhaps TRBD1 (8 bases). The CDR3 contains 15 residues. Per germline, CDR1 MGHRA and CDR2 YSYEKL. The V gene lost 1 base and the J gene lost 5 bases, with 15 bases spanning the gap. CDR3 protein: CASSQAATGGDEQYF. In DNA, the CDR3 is TGCGCCAGCAGCCAAGCGGCTACAGGGGGGGACGAGCAGTACTTC.

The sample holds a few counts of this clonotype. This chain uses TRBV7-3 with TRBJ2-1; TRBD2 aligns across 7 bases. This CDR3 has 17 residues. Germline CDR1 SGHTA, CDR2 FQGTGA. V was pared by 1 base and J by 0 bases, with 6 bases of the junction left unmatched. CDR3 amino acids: CASSLSSSGYSYNEQFF. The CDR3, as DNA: TGTGCCAGCAGCTTAAGTTCTAGCGGCTACTCCTACAATGAGCAGTTCTTC.

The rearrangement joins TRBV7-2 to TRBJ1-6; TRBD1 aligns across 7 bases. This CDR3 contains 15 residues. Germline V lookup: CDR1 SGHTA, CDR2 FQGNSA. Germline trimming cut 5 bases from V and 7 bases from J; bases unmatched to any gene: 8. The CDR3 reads CASSPRDRQNSPLHF. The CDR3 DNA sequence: TGTGCCAGCAGCCCCCGGGACAGACAGAATTCACCCCTCCACTTT. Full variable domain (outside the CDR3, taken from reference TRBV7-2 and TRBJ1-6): GAGVSQSPSNKVTEKGKDVELRCDPISGHTALYWYRQSLGQGLEFLIYFQGNSAPDKSGLPSDRFSAERTGGSVSTLTIQRTQQEDSAVYLCASSPRDRQNSPLHFGNGTRLTVT.

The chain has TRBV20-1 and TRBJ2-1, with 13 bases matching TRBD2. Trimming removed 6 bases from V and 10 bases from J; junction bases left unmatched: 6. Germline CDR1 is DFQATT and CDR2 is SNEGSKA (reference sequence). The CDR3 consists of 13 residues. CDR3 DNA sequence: TGCAGTGCCCGGACTAGCGGGAGCGACGAGCAGTTCTTC. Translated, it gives CSARTSGSDEQFF.

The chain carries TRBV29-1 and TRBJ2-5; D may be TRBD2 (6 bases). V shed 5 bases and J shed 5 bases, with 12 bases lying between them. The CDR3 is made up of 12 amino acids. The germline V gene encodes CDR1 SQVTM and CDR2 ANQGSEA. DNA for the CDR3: TGCAGCGTTATCATCCGGGGGGAGACCCAGTACTTC. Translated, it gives CSVIIRGETQYF.